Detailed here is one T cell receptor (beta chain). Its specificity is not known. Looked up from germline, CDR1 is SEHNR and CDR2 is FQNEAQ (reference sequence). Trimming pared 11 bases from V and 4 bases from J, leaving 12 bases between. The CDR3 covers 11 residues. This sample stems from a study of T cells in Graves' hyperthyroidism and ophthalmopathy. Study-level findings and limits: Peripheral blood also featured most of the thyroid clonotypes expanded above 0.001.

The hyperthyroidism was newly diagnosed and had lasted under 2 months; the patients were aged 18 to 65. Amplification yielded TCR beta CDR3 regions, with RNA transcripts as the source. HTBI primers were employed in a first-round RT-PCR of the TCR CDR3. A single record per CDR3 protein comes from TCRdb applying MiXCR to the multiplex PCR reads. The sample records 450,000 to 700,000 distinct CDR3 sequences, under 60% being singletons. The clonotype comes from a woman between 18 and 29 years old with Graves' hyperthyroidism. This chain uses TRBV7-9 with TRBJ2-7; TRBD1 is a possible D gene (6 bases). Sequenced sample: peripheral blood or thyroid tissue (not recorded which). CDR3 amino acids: CAGVTGYEQYF. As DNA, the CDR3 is TGTGCCGGCGTAACAGGGTACGAGCAGTACTTC.